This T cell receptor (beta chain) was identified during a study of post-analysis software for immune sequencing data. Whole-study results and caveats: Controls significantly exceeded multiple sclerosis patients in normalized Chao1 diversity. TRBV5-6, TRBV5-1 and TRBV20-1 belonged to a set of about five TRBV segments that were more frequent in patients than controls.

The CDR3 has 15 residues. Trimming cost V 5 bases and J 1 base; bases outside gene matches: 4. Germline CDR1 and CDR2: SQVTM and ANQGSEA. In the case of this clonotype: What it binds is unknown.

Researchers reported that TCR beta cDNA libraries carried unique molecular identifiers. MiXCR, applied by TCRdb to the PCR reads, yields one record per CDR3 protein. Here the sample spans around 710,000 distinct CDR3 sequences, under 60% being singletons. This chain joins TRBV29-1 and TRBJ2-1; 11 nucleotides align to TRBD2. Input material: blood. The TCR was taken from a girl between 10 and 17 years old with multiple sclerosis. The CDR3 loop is CSVKASGRSYNEQFF. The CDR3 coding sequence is TGCAGCGTTAAGGCTAGCGGGAGGTCCTACAATGAGCAGTTCTTC.